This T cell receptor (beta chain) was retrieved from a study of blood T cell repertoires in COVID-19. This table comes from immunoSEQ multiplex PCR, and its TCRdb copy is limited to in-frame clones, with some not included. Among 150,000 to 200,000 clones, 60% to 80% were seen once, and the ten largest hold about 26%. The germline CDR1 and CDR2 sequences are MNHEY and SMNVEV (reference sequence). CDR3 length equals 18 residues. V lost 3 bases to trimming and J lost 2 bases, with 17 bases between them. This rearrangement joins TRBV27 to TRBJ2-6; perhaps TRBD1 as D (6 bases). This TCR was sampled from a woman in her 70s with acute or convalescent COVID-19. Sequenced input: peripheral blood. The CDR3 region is CASSLKVRGSTGANVLTF. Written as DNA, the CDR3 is TGTGCCAGCAGTTTGAAGGTCAGGGGTAGTACTGGGGCCAACGTCCTGACTTTC.